This record looks at one T cell receptor (beta chain) sequence and its context. Only in-frame clones appear in the TCRdb table, and some are missing; sequencing was by immunoSEQ multiplex PCR. The repertoire holds roughly 330,000 clones, with over 70% as singletons. V was pared by 0 bases and J by 5 bases, with 14 bases between. The germline gives CDR1 LGHNA, CDR2 YSLEER. The CDR3 has 16 residues. These data are taken from a study of blood T cell repertoires in COVID-19. Study as a whole: Whether acute or convalescent, the COVID-19 samples came from the United States, Italy and Spain. Sources were T cells, B-cell-depleted T cells, or PBMCs; the material itself was cDNA or gDNA.

Sequenced sample: peripheral blood. The TCR was taken from a woman aged 45 to 65 with acute or convalescent COVID-19. The chain links TRBV4-3 to TRBJ1-5; maybe TRBD1 (5 bases). CDR3 DNA sequence: TGCGCCAGCAGCCAAGATAGGGGCAGCTATTATCAGCCCCAGCATTTT. It specifies CASSQDRGSYYQPQHF.